This TCR beta chain was sequenced during a study of blood T cell repertoires in COVID-19. Study processing details: Estimation of nucleated cell counts relied on the amplification of reference gene primers. Generated by immunoSEQ multiplex PCR, the TCRdb table keeps only in-frame clones and is missing some. V, J and clone size are taken as reported in that table, and D and trimming were inferred from the DNA itself. The sample lists around 260,000 clones, roughly 83% occurring once. Per germline, CDR1 SNHLY and CDR2 FYNNEI. CDR3 length equals 13 residues. Trimming cost V 7 bases and J 6 bases, with 13 bases left between them.

The sequence came from a man in his sixties who had recovered from COVID-19. The sequenced sample was peripheral blood. J is TRBJ1-5 and V is TRBV2; D is uncertain. CDR3 nucleotide sequence: TGTGCCAGCAAGGAGGGTTTGAGTCAGCCCCAGCATTTT. This sequence encodes CASKEGLSQPQHF.